Listed here is a single T cell receptor (beta chain). Its antigen is currently unknown. The record originates from a study of OX40 agonist ivuxolimab in advanced cancers. Study information: Administration of intravenous ivuxolimab to patients occurred every 2 weeks at 0.01 to 10 mg/kg.

Trimming stripped 0 bases from V and 2 bases from J, with 4 bases between. The CDR3 length is 13 residues. Looked up from germline, CDR1 is SGHRS and CDR2 is YFSETQ. Assay: immunoSEQ multiplex PCR; the TCRdb copy retains only in-frame clones and omits some. The profile shows approximately 70,000 clones, 70% to 90% of them singletons. Overall study results and limits: There was clonal expansion of CD4+ and CD8+ blood T cells by week 6 at 0.1 to 3.0 mg/kg.

The sequencing here drew on CD4+ or CD8+ T cells sorted from blood, taken in a trial of the OX40 agonist ivuxolimab. This TCR was sampled from an adult with an advanced solid tumor such as melanoma, head and neck, liver or kidney cancer. The chain couples TRBV5-1 to TRBJ2-3; D not resolved. The CDR3 coding sequence is TGCGCCAGCAGCTTGGACAACACAGATACGCAGTATTTT. As protein: CASSLDNTDTQYF.